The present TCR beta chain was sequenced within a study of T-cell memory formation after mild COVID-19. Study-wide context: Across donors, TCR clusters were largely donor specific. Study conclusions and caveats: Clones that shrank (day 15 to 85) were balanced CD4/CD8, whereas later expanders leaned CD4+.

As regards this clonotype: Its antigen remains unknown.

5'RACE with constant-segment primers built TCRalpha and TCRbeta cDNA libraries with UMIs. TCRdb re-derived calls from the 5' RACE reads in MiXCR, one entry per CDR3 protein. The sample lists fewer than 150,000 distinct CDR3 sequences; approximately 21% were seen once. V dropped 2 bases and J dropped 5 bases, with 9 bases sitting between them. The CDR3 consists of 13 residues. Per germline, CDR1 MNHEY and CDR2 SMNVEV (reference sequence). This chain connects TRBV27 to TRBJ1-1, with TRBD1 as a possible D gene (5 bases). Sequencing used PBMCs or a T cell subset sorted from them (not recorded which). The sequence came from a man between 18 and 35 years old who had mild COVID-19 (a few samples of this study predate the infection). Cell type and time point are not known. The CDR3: CASSLGGRTEAFF. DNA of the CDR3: TGTGCCAGCAGTTTAGGGGGAAGGACTGAAGCTTTCTTT.